These T cell receptor beta chains were read from a single sample in a study of T cell responses to AZD1222 COVID-19 vaccine. TCRdb keeps only in-frame clones here, not all; method: immunoSEQ multiplex PCR. The sample yields about 88,000 clones, 90% seen once. The starting material was peripheral blood, obtained 28 days after the second AZD1222 dose. Every receptor here comes from an adult who received the AZD1222 COVID-19 vaccine. Each CDR3 is given with its conserved first and last residue. A D gene is named only where the DNA matches it firmly. Not every row has a clone size; where given, it reads once, few, many or a size class.

V	D	length	size	J	DNA	CDR3
TRBV9	-	16	once	TRBJ2-1	TGTGCCAGCAGCGTAGCCGGGACTCTCTCCTACAATGAGCAGTTCTTC	CASSVAGTLSYNEQFF
TRBV13	TRBD1	14	-	TRBJ1-1	TGTGCCAGCAGCTTGAACAGGGGGAACACTGAAGCTTTCTTT	CASSLNRGNTEAFF
TRBV5-1	-	15	-	TRBJ1-5	TGCGCCAGCAGCTTGGCTCCAGGGAGCAATCAGCCCCAGCATTTT	CASSLAPGSNQPQHF
TRBV6-4	TRBD2	12	-	TRBJ2-3	TGTGCTCCGGGGGGGCCCGCAGATACGCAGTATTTT	CAPGGPADTQYF
TRBV5-1	-	15	-	TRBJ2-2	TGCGCCAGCAGCTTTGGCCAGGGTGGCACCGGGGAGCTGTTTTTT	CASSFGQGGTGELFF
TRBV3-1/TRBV3-2	TRBD2	15	-	TRBJ2-1	TGTGCCAGCAGCCTCCCCGGGGGGGGTTACAATGAGCAGTTCTTC	CASSLPGGGYNEQFF
TRBV5-4	-	14	few	TRBJ2-5	TGTGCCTCTTCTGGCGGCCAGATCCAAGAGACCCAGTACTTC	CASSGGQIQETQYF
TRBV6-5	-	11	-	TRBJ2-5	TGTGCCAGCGTAAAATCGGAGACCCAGTACTTC	CASVKSETQYF
TRBV7-9	TRBD1	15	-	TRBJ1-2	TGTGCCAGCAGCCAAGGGTCGGGACAGGGTTATGGCTACACCTTC	CASSQGSGQGYGYTF
TRBV30	TRBD2	15	-	TRBJ2-3	TGTGCCTGGGCTAGCGGGGGGTCCCCTACAGGGGCGCAGTATTTT	CAWASGGSPTGAQYF
TRBV27	-	15	-	TRBJ1-3	TGTGCCAGCAGTCCCACCCGACGGCGGGAGGACACCATATATTTT	CASSPTRRREDTIYF
TRBV5-1	-	16	-	TRBJ1-3	TGCGCCAGCAGCTTGGGCCCCCCGGACTCTGGAAACACCATATATTTT	CASSLGPPDSGNTIYF
TRBV5-6	TRBD1	16	-	TRBJ1-6	TGTGCCAGCAGCTTCCTTTCGGACAGGGCTTATTCACCCCTCCACTTT	CASSFLSDRAYSPLHF
TRBV11-3	-	17	-	TRBJ1-1	TGTGCCAGCAGCTTAGCCTTGGGGACCGCTCCGAACACTGAAGCTTTCTTT	CASSLALGTAPNTEAFF
TRBV15	-	13	-	TRBJ1-4	TGTGCCACCAGCAGAGGGCAGGTCGAAAAACTGTTTTTT	CATSRGQVEKLFF
TRBV5-1	-	14	-	TRBJ2-2	TGCGCCAGCAGCTTGGGGCGTCGGACCGGGGAGCTGTTTTTT	CASSLGRRTGELFF
TRBV5-4	-	14	-	TRBJ2-7	TGTGCCAGCAGCTTGGGCATGGCAGACTACGAGCAGTACTTC	CASSLGMADYEQYF
TRBV19	TRBD1	13	-	TRBJ1-2	TGTGCCACCCAGGACAGGGGGATTCGGGGCTACACCTTC	CATQDRGIRGYTF
TRBV6-4	TRBD2	14	once	TRBJ2-7	TGTGCCAGCAGTGGCACCGGGACTAGAAGGGAGCAGTACTTC	CASSGTGTRREQYF
TRBV4-3	-	16	-	TRBJ1-2	TGCGCCAGCAGCCCCTCCGGAGGTTGGTTATCCTATGGCTACACCTTC	CASSPSGGWLSYGYTF
TRBV21-1	-	13	-	TRBJ1-2	TGTGCCAGCAGCAAAGAACGCACCTATGGCTACACCTTC	CASSKERTYGYTF
TRBV7-3	TRBD1	16	-	TRBJ2-2	TGTGCCAGCAGCTTAGGTTCAGGGGGGAACACCGGGGAGCTGTTTTTT	CASSLGSGGNTGELFF
TRBV28	-	14	-	TRBJ2-2	TGTGCCAGCAGGGTCCCTGTAGGCACCGGGGAGCTGTTTTTT	CASRVPVGTGELFF
TRBV7-2	-	16	-	TRBJ1-2	TGTGCCAGCAGCTTAGCGAGGTCAGGGTGGCGCTTTGGCTACACCTTC	CASSLARSGWRFGYTF
TRBV10-2	-	13	-	TRBJ1-5	TGCGCCAGCACGGCTCGGGATAATCAGCCCCAGCATTTT	CASTARDNQPQHF
TRBV5-4	TRBD2	13	once	TRBJ2-7	TGTGCCAGCAGGAAGGGACTAGCCGACGAGCAGTACTTC	CASRKGLADEQYF
TRBV15	-	14	few	TRBJ1-2	TGTGCCACCAGCAGAAACCGGGGAGACTATGGCTACACCTTC	CATSRNRGDYGYTF
TRBV4-1	-	15	-	TRBJ1-4	TGCGCCAGCAGCCAAGATCCGGTTACTTTTGAAAAACTGTTTTTT	CASSQDPVTFEKLFF
TRBV27	TRBD2	18	-	TRBJ2-2	TGTGCCAGCAGTTTGAGGCTAGCGGGGGGTTCTCTCACCGGGGAGCTGTTTTTT	CASSLRLAGGSLTGELFF
TRBV6-6	-	14	-	TRBJ1-1	TGTGCCAGCAGTTACACGGGGGCCGGCACTGAAGCTTTCTTT	CASSYTGAGTEAFF
TRBV29-1	TRBD1	13	-	TRBJ1-5	TGCAGCGTAGGAGACAGGGGAGGTCAGCCCCAGCATTTT	CSVGDRGGQPQHF
TRBV4-3	-	16	-	TRBJ1-2	TGCGCCAGCAGCCGCCAATACGGGACTCTGAACTATGGCTACACCTTC	CASSRQYGTLNYGYTF
TRBV18	-	20	-	TRBJ2-5	TGTGCCAGCTCACCACCGTGGCTTGGGTCGGGCGGAATGATCCAAGAGACCCAGTACTTC	CASSPPWLGSGGMIQETQYF
TRBV3-1/TRBV3-2	-	13	-	TRBJ1-5	TGTGCCAGCAGCCAAGAAACGGGCCAGCCCCAGCATTTT	CASSQETGQPQHF
TRBV5-4	-	16	-	TRBJ2-1	TGTGCCAGCAGCTTGGTGGCTACCGTCTCCTACAATGAGCAGTTCTTC	CASSLVATVSYNEQFF
TRBV21-1	-	15	-	TRBJ1-6	TGTGCCAGCAGAAAAAGGGGCCCTTATAATTCACCCCTCCACTTT	CASRKRGPYNSPLHF
TRBV5-4	-	14	once	TRBJ1-1	TGTGCCAGCAGCACCCCAGGGAGGGGCACTGAAGCTTTCTTT	CASSTPGRGTEAFF
TRBV7-6	-	15	-	TRBJ1-1	TGTGCCAGCAGCGCCGACAGACGGGGAAACACTGAAGCTTTCTTT	CASSADRRGNTEAFF
TRBV28	-	13	-	TRBJ1-1	TGTGCCAGCAGTAGACAGGAGCCTTTTGAAGCTTTCTTT	CASSRQEPFEAFF
TRBV7-8	-	15	-	TRBJ2-2	TGTGCCAGCAGCTTAGCCTCGGGCGGCACCGGGGAGCTGTTTTTT	CASSLASGGTGELFF
TRBV5-1	TRBD1	14	-	TRBJ1-1	TGCGCCAGCAGCCTACAGGGGATGAACACTGAAGCTTTCTTT	CASSLQGMNTEAFF
TRBV12-3/TRBV12-4	-	11	-	TRBJ2-7	TGTGCCAGCAGTTTAGAGGGTCGGCAGTACTTC	CASSLEGRQYF